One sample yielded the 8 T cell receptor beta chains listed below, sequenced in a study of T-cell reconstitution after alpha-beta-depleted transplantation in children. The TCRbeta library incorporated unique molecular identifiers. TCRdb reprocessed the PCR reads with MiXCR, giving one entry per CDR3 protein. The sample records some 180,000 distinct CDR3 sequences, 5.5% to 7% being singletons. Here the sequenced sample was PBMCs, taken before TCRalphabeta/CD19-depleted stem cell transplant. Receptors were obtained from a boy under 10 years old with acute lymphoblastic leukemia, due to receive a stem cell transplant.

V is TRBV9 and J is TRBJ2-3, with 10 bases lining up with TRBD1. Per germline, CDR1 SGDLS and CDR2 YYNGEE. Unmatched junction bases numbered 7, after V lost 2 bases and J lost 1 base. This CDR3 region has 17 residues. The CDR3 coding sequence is TGTGCCAGCAGCGTGACAGGGGGCACGCATGGCACAGATACGCAGTATTTT. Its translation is CASSVTGGTHGTDTQYF. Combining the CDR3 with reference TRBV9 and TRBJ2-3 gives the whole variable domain DSGVTQTPKHLITATGQRVTLRCSPRSGDLSVYWYQQSLDQGLQFLIQYYNGEERAKGNILERFSAQQFPDLHSELNLSSLELGDSALYFCASSVTGGTHGTDTQYFGPGTRLTVL.

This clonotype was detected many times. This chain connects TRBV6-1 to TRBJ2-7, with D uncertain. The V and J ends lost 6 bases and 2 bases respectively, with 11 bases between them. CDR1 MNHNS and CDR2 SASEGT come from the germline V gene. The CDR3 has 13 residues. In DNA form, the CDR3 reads TGTGCCAGCAGCCCTGTAAGGACCTACGAGCAGTACTTC. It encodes CASSPVRTYEQYF.

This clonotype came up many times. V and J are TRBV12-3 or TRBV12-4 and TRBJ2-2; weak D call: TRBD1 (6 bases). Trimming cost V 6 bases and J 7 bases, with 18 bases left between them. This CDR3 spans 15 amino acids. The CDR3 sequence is CASRESGQYGGELFF. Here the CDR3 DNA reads TGTGCCAGCAGGGAGTCGGGACAATATGGCGGGGAGCTGTTTTTT.

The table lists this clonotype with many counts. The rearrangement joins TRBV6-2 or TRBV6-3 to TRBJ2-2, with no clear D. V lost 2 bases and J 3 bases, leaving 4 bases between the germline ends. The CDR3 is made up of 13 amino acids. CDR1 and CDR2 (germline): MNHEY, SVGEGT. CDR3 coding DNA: TGTGCCAGCAGTTACAGGGACACCGGGGAGCTGTTTTTT. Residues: CASSYRDTGELFF.

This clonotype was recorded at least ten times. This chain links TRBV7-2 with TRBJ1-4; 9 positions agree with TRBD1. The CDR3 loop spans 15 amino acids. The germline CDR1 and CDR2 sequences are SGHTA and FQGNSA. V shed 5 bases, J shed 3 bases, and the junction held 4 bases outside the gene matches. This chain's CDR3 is CASSRTGGPNEKLFF. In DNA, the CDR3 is TGTGCCAGCAGCCGTACAGGGGGCCCTAATGAAAAACTGTTTTTT.

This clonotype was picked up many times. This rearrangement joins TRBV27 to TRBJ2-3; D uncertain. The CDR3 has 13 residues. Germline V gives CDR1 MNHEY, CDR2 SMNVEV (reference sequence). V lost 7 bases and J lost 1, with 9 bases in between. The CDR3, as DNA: TGTGCCAGCATAAGGAGTGGCACAGATACGCAGTATTTT. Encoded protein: CASIRSGTDTQYF.

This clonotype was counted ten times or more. CDR3 loop: CASSRSGNSYEQYF. In DNA form, the CDR3 reads TGTGCCAGCAGCCGCAGCGGGAACTCCTACGAGCAGTACTTC. The chain is built from TRBV7-9 and TRBJ2-7, with 7 bases lining up with TRBD2. V shed 5 bases, J shed 0 bases, and the junction held 4 bases outside the gene matches. The CDR3 has 14 residues. Germline V gives CDR1 SEHNR, CDR2 FQNEAQ (reference sequence).

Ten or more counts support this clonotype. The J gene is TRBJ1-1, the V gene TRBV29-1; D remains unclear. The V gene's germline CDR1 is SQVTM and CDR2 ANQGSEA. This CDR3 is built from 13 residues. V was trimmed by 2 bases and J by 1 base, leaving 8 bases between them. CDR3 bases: TGCAGCGTTGAACAGGCCGGGAACACTGAAGCTTTCTTT. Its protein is CSVEQAGNTEAFF.